This T cell receptor beta chain was sequenced in a study of blood T cell repertoires in COVID-19. Across the whole study: From the United States, Italy and Spain came samples of acute and convalescent COVID-19.

Libraries were prepared by immunoSEQ multiplex PCR; TCRdb keeps only in-frame clonotypes and omits some of them. The repertoire holds fewer than 200,000 clones, about 88% seen once, with around 23% in the top ten. Cohort assignment relied on participant-reported clinical history. The length of the CDR3 is 14 residues. V was cut by 3 bases and J by 8 bases, with 13 bases left in between. The germline V gene has CDR1 LNHDA and CDR2 SQIVND (reference sequence). This receptor was identified in a woman aged 40-49 years in a cohort exposed to, infected with or recovered from COVID-19 (not recorded which). The gene calls are TRBV19 and TRBJ1-4; D might be TRBD1 (5 bases). Specimen: PBMCs or T cells enriched from blood (not recorded which). The CDR3 spells CASSIGQGNEKLFF. DNA of the CDR3: TGTGCCAGTAGTATCGGCCAGGGAAACGAAAAACTGTTTTTT.